Shown below are 22 T cell receptor beta chains from a single sample sequenced in a study of cytomegalovirus exposure and HLA in healthy donors listed by TCRdb under 2017. The receptor library was made with the immunoSEQ multiplex PCR assay. A mixture of 60 forward primers for TCR Vbeta segments and 13 reverse primers for TCR Jbeta segments was used in the multiplex PCR. TCRdb carries this immuneACCESS record with in-frame sequences only. Its versions omit some clonotypes, under half of them owing to an unresolved V gene in the studies checked, with the rest unexplained. Here the sample has 270,000 or so clones; roughly 85% occur a single time. The ten largest make up less than 4% of the sample. The specimen was PBMCs. The receptors derive from a man aged 35-49 years in good health and CMV-seropositive.

This clone was seen once. The chain uses TRBV7-6 and TRBJ2-3; D is possibly TRBD2 (6 bases). The CDR3 spans 14 residues. Germline CDR1 is SGHVS and CDR2 is FNYEAQ. V was cut by 3 bases and J by 5 bases, with 12 bases left in between. CDR3 in DNA: TGTGCCAGCAGCTTTCTAGCGAGGGGAGATACGCAGTATTTT. Translated, it gives CASSFLARGDTQYF.

The chain uses TRBV7-9 and TRBJ2-1; TRBD1 aligns across 8 bases. V gave up 1 base and J gave up 5 bases; unmatched junction bases: 4. Germline V CDR1 and CDR2: SEHNR, FQNEAQ (reference sequence). This CDR3 has 15 amino acids. CDR3 in DNA: TGTGCCAGCAGCTTAGAACAGGGGGACGACAATGAGCAGTTCTTC. Amino acid sequence: CASSLEQGDDNEQFF.

This chain joins TRBV4-1 and TRBJ2-7, with 7 bases identical to TRBD1. Germline values: CDR1 MGHRA, CDR2 YSYEKL. V was clipped by 0 bases and J by 1 base; unmatched bases: 3. The CDR3 spans 15 residues. The CDR3: CASSQESRGSYEQYF. CDR3 nucleotide sequence: TGCGCCAGCAGCCAAGAGAGCAGGGGGTCCTACGAGCAGTACTTC.

The chain links TRBV27 to TRBJ1-1; D might be TRBD1 (5 bases). CDR3 length: 14 amino acids. V lost 8 bases, J lost 10 bases, and 23 bases lay in between. CDR1 is MNHEY, CDR2 SMNVEV, per germline (reference sequence). The CDR3: CASLRKGGASRAFF. The CDR3 DNA reads as TGTGCCAGCCTGAGGAAAGGTGGGGCGAGTAGAGCTTTCTTT.

The chain carries TRBV19 and TRBJ2-1, with a possible D match to TRBD1 (6 bases). Germline CDR1 reads LNHDA; CDR2 reads SQIVND (reference sequence). V was cut by 5 bases and J by 0 bases, with 14 bases left in between. CDR3 length: 16 residues. CDR3 region: CASSPGQPSSYNEQFF. The CDR3 coding sequence is TGTGCCAGTAGTCCTGGACAGCCCAGCTCCTACAATGAGCAGTTCTTC. Full variable domain (remainder filled in from reference TRBV19 and TRBJ2-1): DGGITQSPKYLFRKEGQNVTLSCEQNLNHDAMYWYRQDPGQGLRLIYYSQIVNDFQKGDIAEGYSVSREKKESFPLTVTSAQKNPTAFYLCASSPGQPSSYNEQFFGPGTRLTVL.

This clone occurred once. The chain employs TRBV19 and TRBJ2-7, with 8 positions matching TRBD2. The CDR3 spans 17 residues. The V segment lost 5 bases and the J segment 2 bases; nucleotides outside the gene matches: 14. The germline V gene encodes CDR1 LNHDA and CDR2 SQIVND (reference sequence). The CDR3 loop reads CASSRSSGRSPPYEQYF. The CDR3 region has the DNA TGTGCCAGTAGTCGCAGCAGCGGGAGAAGCCCCCCCTACGAGCAGTACTTC.

J is TRBJ2-1 and V is TRBV18, with 7 bases matching TRBD2. From germline, CDR1 is KGHSH and CDR2 LQKENI. This CDR3 is built from 17 residues. The V gene end was trimmed by 0 bases and the J gene end by 7 bases; junction bases not matched to a gene: 12. The CDR3 sequence is CASSPPNSGPGGNEQFF. CDR3 in DNA: TGTGCCAGCTCACCACCGAATAGCGGGCCCGGCGGGAATGAGCAGTTCTTC.

This clone was recorded only once. Given a much more abundant clone one base away, this may be a read error. Other nucleotide sequences in the sample specify the same CDR3. The gene calls are TRBV6-1 and TRBJ1-5, with D perhaps matching TRBD1 (5 bases). Germline V gives CDR1 MNHNS, CDR2 SASEGT. This CDR3 contains 12 residues. The V and J ends lost 6 bases and 5 bases respectively, with 8 bases between them. CDR3 nucleotide sequence: TGTGCCAGCAGCCCCAGGGATCAGCCCCAGCATTTT. As protein: CASSPRDQPQHF.

This clone was seen just once. As DNA, the CDR3 is TGCGCCAGCAGCTTGCTCGGGGAGAGGGCTGAAGCTTTCTTT. Residues: CASSLLGERAEAFF. The chain joins TRBV5-1 to TRBJ1-1; D uncertain. CDR3 length: 14 residues. Deletions cut 1 base from V and 6 bases from J, with 13 bases between. The germline V gene encodes CDR1 SGHRS and CDR2 YFSETQ.

This rearrangement joins TRBV9 to TRBJ2-7; 9 positions match TRBD1. This CDR3 has 15 amino acids. V dropped 0 bases and J dropped 3; count of bases not matched to a gene: 4. Germline V gene sequence: CDR1 SGDLS, CDR2 YYNGEE. The CDR3 reads CASSVATGGYYEQYF. CDR3 DNA sequence: TGTGCCAGCAGCGTAGCTACAGGGGGCTACTACGAGCAGTACTTC.

This clone came up a few times. The rearrangement links TRBV6-5 to TRBJ2-1; D might be TRBD2 (6 bases). This CDR3 region has 15 residues. Deletions cut 6 bases from V and 1 base from J, with 13 bases between. Germline V gene data show CDR1 as MNHEY and CDR2 as SVGAGI. Written as DNA, the CDR3 is TGTGCCAGCAGGACCCTAGCGTCGTCCTACAATGAGCAGTTCTTC. Translation gives CASRTLASSYNEQFF.

The chain links TRBV5-8 to TRBJ1-5, with 9 positions matching TRBD1. Germline V gene lookup returns CDR1 SGHTS and CDR2 YDEGEE. The CDR3 totals 15 residues. J gave up 4 bases and V 3 bases, and 5 bases lay outside the gene matches. The CDR3 region is CASSSGQGWNQPQHF. The CDR3, as DNA: TGTGCCAGCAGCTCAGGACAGGGGTGGAATCAGCCCCAGCATTTT.

The CDR3 region is CASSLLGRLFTEAFF. The CDR3 nucleotides read TGTGCCAGCAGTTTGTTGGGGCGGTTGTTCACTGAAGCTTTCTTT. J is TRBJ1-1 and V is TRBV28; the D gene is possibly TRBD1 (5 bases). Germline CDR1 reads MDHEN; CDR2 reads SYDVKM. This CDR3 comprises 15 residues. V dropped 3 bases and J dropped 4 bases, with 15 bases sitting between them.

The chain uses TRBV28 and TRBJ2-2; 9 positions match TRBD1. The CDR3 loop spans 15 amino acids. Germline lookup yields CDR1 MDHEN and CDR2 SYDVKM. V gave up 4 bases and J gave up 5 bases; unmatched junction bases: 5. CDR3 protein: CASSWGQGRTGELFF. CDR3 sequence (DNA): TGTGCCAGCAGTTGGGGACAGGGCCGGACCGGGGAGCTGTTTTTT.

The J gene is TRBJ2-3, the V gene TRBV6-1, with D unresolved. The CDR3 is 14 residues long. Germline V gene data show CDR1 as MNHNS and CDR2 as SASEGT. Between the trimmed V and J ends, which lost 7 bases and 0 bases, there was a span of 11 bases. The CDR3 region has the DNA TGTGCCAGCACCGTCACGAGTAGCACAGATACGCAGTATTTT. Translation gives CASTVTSSTDTQYF.

The rearrangement uses TRBV28 and TRBJ2-7; D may be TRBD2 (6 bases). The CDR3 spans 13 residues. The V and J ends lost 5 bases and 2 bases respectively, with 10 bases between them. Germline loops: CDR1 MDHEN, CDR2 SYDVKM. The CDR3 here is CASSLGTPYEQYF. CDR3 DNA: TGTGCCAGCAGTCTCGGGACTCCCTACGAGCAGTACTTC.

V is TRBV5-6 and J is TRBJ2-7, with D unclear. Trimming pared 5 bases from V and 2 bases from J, leaving 14 bases between. The germline gives CDR1 SGHDT, CDR2 YYEEEE. This CDR3 contains 14 residues. CDR3 amino acids: CASSQSLGAYEQYF. The CDR3, as DNA: TGTGCCAGCAGTCAGTCTCTGGGCGCCTACGAGCAGTACTTC.

The chain uses TRBV5-5 and TRBJ1-2; the D is unclear. V was cut by 0 bases and J by 5 bases, with 14 bases left in between. Germline loops: CDR1 SGHKS, CDR2 YYEKEE (reference sequence). The CDR3 runs 15 residues. CDR3 coding DNA: TGTGCCAGCAGCTTGGAACTGGCGAGGCGGTATGGCTACACCTTC. Protein sequence: CASSLELARRYGYTF.

This chain uses TRBV7-3 with TRBJ2-3; 8 nucleotides line up with TRBD1. The germline V gene encodes CDR1 SGHTA and CDR2 FQGTGA. V trimming: 5 bases; J trimming: 4 bases; junction bases outside the gene matches: 8. CDR3 size: 15 residues. The CDR3 protein is CASSPGTGHPDTQYF. CDR3 bases: TGTGCCAGCAGCCCCGGGACAGGTCACCCAGATACGCAGTATTTT.

In DNA, the CDR3 is TGCGCCAGCAGCTTGGGGGGCGGGAGGGTTGTGAGACCGTCCTACAATGAGCAGTTCTTC. It yields the protein CASSLGGGRVVRPSYNEQFF. The chain has TRBV5-1 and TRBJ2-1, with 9 bases fitting TRBD2. CDR3 length: 20 residues. CDR1 and CDR2 (germline): SGHRS, YFSETQ. Trimming took 0 bases from V and 1 from J; bases not matched to a gene: 14.

The chain joins TRBV5-1 to TRBJ2-7; TRBD1 is a possible D gene (6 bases). The ends were cut back, 0 bases at V and 1 base at J, with 11 bases in the middle. CDR3 length equals 15 residues. Germline V lookup: CDR1 SGHRS, CDR2 YFSETQ. The CDR3 nucleotides are TGCGCCAGCAGCTTGGCCGGGACAAATTCCTACGAGCAGTACTTC. Translated: CASSLAGTNSYEQYF.

The chain is built from TRBV19 and TRBJ2-5; no firm D call. V was cut by 3 bases and J by 0 bases, with 8 bases left in between. The CDR3 runs 14 residues. Germline CDR1 LNHDA, CDR2 SQIVND (reference sequence). The DNA for the CDR3 is TGTGCCAGTAGTATGGGCAGCTACCAAGAGACCCAGTACTTC. Translation: CASSMGSYQETQYF.